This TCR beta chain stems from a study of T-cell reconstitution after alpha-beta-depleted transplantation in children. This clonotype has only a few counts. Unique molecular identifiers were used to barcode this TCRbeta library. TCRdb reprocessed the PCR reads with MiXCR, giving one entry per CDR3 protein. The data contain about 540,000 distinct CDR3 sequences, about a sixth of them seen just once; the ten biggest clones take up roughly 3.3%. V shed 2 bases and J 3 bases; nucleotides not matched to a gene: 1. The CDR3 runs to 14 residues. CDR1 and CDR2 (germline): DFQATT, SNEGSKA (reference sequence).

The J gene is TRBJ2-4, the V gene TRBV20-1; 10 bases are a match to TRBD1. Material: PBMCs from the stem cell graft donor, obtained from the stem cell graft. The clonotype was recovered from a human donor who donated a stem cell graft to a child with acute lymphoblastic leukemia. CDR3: CSARRDRGKNIQYF. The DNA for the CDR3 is TGCAGTGCTAGACGGGACAGGGGCAAAAACATTCAGTACTTC.